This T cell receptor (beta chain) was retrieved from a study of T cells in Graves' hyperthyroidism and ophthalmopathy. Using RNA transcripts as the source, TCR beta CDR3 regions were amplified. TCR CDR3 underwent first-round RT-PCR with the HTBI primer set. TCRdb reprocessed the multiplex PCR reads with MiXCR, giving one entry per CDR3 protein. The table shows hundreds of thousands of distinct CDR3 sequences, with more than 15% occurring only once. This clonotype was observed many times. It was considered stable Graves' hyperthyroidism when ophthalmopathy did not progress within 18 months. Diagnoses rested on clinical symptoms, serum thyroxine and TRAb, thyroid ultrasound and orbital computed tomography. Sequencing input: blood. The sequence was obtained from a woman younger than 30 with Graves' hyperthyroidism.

The CDR3 coding sequence is TGTGCCAGCACCCCAGGACTGTTCACCGGGGAGCTGTTTTTT. Translating it yields CASTPGLFTGELFF. This chain connects TRBV11-1 to TRBJ2-2; possibly TRBD2 for D (5 bases). The CDR3 extends over 14 amino acids. The germline V and J ends were trimmed by 7 bases and 4 bases, with 13 bases remaining between them. Germline V gene lookup returns CDR1 SGHAT and CDR2 FQDESV (reference sequence). The entire variable domain, with the rest obtained from reference TRBV11-1 and TRBJ2-2, is as follows: EAEVAQSPRYKITEKSQAVAFWCDPISGHATLYWYRQILGQGPELLVQFQDESVVDDSQLPKDRFSAERLKGVDSTLKIQPAELGDSAMYLCASTPGLFTGELFFGEGSRLTVL.